This passage covers 2 T cell receptor beta chains from one sample sequenced in a study of graft-versus-host responses after intestinal transplantation. Processing of graft tissue released intraepithelial and lamina propria lymphocytes. Sequencing was performed with immunoSEQ multiplex PCR; in TCRdb, only in-frame clones are kept and a portion is missing. Of almost 30,000 clones listed, about four fifths are singletons. The sample was ileum tissue, taken 98 days after intestinal transplantation. These receptors originate from a human patient who received an intestinal transplant, so some T cells may come from the graft donor.

The chain recombines TRBV28 with TRBJ2-3; the D gene is possibly TRBD2 (5 bases). The germline V and J ends were trimmed by 6 bases and 11 bases, with 15 bases remaining between them. Germline CDR1 is MDHEN and CDR2 is SYDVKM. The CDR3 totals 12 residues. This chain's CDR3 is CASSVGNREQYF. CDR3 DNA sequence: TGTGCCAGCAGCGTCGGGAATCGAGAGCAGTATTTT.

The V gene is TRBV6-5, the J gene TRBJ1-2, with TRBD1 as a possible D gene (5 bases). Trimming took 2 bases from V and 4 from J, leaving 14 bases between them. Germline V lookup: CDR1 MNHEY, CDR2 SVGAGI. There are 15 residues in the CDR3. CDR3 region: CASSYEGREGYGYTF. The DNA of the CDR3 is TGTGCCAGCAGTTACGAGGGCAGGGAGGGCTATGGCTACACCTTC.